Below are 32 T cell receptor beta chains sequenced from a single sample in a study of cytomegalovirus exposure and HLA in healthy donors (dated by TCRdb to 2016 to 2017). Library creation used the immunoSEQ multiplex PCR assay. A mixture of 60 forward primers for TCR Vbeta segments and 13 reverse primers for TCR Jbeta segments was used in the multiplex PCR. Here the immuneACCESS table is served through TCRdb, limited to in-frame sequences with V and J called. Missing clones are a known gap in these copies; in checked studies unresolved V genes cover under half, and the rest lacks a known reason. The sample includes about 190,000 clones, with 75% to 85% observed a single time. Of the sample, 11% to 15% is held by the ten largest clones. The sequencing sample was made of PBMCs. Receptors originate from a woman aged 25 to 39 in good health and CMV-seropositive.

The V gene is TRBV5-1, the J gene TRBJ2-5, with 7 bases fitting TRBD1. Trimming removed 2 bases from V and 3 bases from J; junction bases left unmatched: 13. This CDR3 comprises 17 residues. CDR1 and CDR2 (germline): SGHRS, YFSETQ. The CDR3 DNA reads TGCGCCAGCAGCTTAGGGGGCGTGCAGGTATACAAAGAGACCCAGTACTTC. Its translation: CASSLGGVQVYKETQYF.

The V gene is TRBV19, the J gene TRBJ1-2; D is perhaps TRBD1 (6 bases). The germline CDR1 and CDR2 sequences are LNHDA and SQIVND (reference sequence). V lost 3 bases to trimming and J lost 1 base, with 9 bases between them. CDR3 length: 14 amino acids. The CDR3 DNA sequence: TGTGCCAGTAGTATCAGGGGACGTAACTATGGCTACACCTTC. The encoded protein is CASSIRGRNYGYTF. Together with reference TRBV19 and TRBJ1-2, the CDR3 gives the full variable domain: DGGITQSPKYLFRKEGQNVTLSCEQNLNHDAMYWYRQDPGQGLRLIYYSQIVNDFQKGDIAEGYSVSREKKESFPLTVTSAQKNPTAFYLCASSIRGRNYGYTFGSGTRLTVV.

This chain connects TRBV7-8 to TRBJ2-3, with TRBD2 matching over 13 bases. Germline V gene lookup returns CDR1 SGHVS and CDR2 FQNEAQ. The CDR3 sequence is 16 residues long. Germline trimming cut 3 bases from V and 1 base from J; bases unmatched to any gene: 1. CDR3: CASSFGLAGGTDTQYF. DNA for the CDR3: TGTGCCAGCAGCTTCGGACTAGCGGGGGGCACAGATACGCAGTATTTT.

The CDR3 loop is CASSLGSSGGANIQYF. As DNA, the CDR3 is TGTGCCAGCAGCTTAGGGAGTAGCGGGGGGGCAAACATTCAGTACTTC. The rearrangement uses TRBV7-2 and TRBJ2-4; TRBD2 aligns across 11 bases. From germline, CDR1 is SGHTA and CDR2 FQGNSA. The CDR3 has 16 amino acids. Losses at the gene ends were 1 base for V and 6 bases for J; bases not matched to a gene: 5.

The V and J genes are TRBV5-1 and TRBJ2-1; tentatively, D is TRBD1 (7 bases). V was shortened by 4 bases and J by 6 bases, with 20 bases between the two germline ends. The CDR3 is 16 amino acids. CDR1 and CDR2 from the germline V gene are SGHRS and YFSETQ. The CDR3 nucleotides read TGCGCCAGCAGCCCCCGCCCAGGGGGGCGTCGCAATGAGCAGTTCTTC. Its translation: CASSPRPGGRRNEQFF. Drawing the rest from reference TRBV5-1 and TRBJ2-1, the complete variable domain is KAGVTQTPRYLIKTRGQQVTLSCSPISGHRSVSWYQQTPGQGLQFLFEYFSETQRNKGNFPGRFSGRQFSNSRSEMNVSTLELGDSALYLCASSPRPGGRRNEQFFGPGTRLTVL.

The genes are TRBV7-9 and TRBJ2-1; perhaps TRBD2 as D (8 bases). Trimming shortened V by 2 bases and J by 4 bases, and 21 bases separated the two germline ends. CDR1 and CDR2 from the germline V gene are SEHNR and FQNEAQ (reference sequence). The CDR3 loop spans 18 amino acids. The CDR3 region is CASSLSEGAGGRYNEQFF. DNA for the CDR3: TGTGCCAGCAGCTTATCAGAGGGGGCGGGGGGCCGGTACAATGAGCAGTTCTTC.

CDR3 sequence: CASSYTGGGAKLFF. In DNA, the CDR3 is TGTGCCAGCAGTTACACAGGGGGGGGTGCAAAACTGTTTTTT. The chain recombines TRBV27 with TRBJ1-4; 8 bases map to TRBD1. The CDR3 consists of 14 residues. CDR1 is MNHEY, CDR2 SMNVEV, per germline (reference sequence). V lost 4 bases and J lost 10; bases outside the gene matches: 8.

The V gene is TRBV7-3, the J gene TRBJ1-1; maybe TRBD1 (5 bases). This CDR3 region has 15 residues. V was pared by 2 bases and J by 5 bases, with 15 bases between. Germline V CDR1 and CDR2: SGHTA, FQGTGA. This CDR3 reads CASSLWGGGKTEAFF. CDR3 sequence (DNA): TGTGCCAGCAGCTTATGGGGGGGAGGGAAAACTGAAGCTTTCTTT.

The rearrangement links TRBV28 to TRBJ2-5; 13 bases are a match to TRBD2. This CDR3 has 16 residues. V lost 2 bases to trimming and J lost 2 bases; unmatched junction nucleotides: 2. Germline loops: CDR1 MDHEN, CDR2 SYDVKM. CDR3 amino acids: CASSLGLAGVQETQYF. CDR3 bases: TGTGCCAGCAGTTTAGGACTAGCGGGGGTACAAGAGACCCAGTACTTC.

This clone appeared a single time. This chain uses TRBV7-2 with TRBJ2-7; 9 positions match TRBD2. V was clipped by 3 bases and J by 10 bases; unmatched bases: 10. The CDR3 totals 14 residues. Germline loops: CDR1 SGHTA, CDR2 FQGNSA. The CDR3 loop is CASSLDSSGTRQYF. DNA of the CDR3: TGTGCCAGCAGCTTGGATTCTAGCGGGACCAGACAGTACTTC. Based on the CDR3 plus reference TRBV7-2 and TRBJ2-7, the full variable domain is GAGVSQSPSNKVTEKGKDVELRCDPISGHTALYWYRQSLGQGLEFLIYFQGNSAPDKSGLPSDRFSAERTGGSVSTLTIQRTQQEDSAVYLCASSLDSSGTRQYFGPGTRLTVT.

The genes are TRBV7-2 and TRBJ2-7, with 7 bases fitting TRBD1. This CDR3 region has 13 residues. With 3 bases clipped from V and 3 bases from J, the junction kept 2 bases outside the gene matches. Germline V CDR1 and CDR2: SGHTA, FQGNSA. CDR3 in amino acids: CASSFGQDYEQYF. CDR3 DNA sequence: TGTGCCAGCAGCTTCGGACAGGACTACGAGCAGTACTTC.

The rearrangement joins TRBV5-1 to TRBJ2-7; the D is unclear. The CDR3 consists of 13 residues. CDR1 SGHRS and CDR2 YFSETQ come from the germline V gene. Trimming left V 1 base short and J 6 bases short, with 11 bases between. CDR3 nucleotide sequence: TGCGCCAGCAGCTTGTTGGCACCGTCCGAGCAGTACTTC. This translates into CASSLLAPSEQYF.

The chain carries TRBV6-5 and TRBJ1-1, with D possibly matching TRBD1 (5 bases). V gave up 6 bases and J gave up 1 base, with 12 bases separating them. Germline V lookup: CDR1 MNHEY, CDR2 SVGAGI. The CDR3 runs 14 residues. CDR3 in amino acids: CASRPTGTNTEAFF. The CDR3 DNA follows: TGTGCCAGCAGACCTACAGGAACGAACACTGAAGCTTTCTTT.

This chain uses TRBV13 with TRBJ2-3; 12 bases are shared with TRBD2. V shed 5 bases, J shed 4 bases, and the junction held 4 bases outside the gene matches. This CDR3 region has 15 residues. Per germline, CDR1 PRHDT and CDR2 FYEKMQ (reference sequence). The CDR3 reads CASSRTSGISDTQYF. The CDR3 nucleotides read TGTGCCAGCAGCCGGACTAGCGGGATCTCAGATACGCAGTATTTT.

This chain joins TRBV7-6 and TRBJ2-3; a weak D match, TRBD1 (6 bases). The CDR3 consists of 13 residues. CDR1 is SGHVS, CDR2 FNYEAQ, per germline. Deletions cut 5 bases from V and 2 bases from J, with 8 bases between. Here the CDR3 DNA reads TGTGCCAGCAGCCTGGGGGCCACAGATACGCAGTATTTT. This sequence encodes CASSLGATDTQYF.

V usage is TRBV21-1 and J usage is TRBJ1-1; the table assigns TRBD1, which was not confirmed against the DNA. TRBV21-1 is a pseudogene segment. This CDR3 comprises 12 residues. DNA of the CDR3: TGTGCCAGCACCTTAAGTGGGCCTGAAGCTTTCTTT. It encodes CASTLSGPEAFF.

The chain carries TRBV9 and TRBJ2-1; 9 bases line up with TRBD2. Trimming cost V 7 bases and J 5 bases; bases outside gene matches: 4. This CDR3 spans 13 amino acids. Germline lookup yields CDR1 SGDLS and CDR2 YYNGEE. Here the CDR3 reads CASGTSTDNEQFF. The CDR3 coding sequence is TGTGCCAGCGGGACTAGCACAGACAATGAGCAGTTCTTC.

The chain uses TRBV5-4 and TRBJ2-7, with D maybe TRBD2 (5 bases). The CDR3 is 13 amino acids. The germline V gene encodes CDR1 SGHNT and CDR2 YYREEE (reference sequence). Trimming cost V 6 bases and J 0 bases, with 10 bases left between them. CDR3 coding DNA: TGTGCCAGCAACCCCCGGGACTCCTACGAGCAGTACTTC. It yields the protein CASNPRDSYEQYF.

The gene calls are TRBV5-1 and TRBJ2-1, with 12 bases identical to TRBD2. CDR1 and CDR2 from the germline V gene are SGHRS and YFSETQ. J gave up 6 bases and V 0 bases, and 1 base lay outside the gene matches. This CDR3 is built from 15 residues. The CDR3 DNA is TGCGCCAGCAGCTTGGAACTAGCGGGAGGCAATGAGCAGTTCTTC. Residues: CASSLELAGGNEQFF.

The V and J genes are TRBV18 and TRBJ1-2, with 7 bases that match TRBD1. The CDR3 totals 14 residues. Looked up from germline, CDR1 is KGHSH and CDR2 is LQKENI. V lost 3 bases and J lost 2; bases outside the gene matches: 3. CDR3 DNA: TGTGCCAGCTCACCGGGGACAGACAACTATGGCTACACCTTC. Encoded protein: CASSPGTDNYGYTF. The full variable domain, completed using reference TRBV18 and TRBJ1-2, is NAGVMQNPRHLVRRRGQEARLRCSPMKGHSHVYWYRQLPEEGLKFMVYLQKENIIDESGMPKERFSAEFPKEGPSILRIQQVVRGDSAAYFCASSPGTDNYGYTFGSGTRLTVV.

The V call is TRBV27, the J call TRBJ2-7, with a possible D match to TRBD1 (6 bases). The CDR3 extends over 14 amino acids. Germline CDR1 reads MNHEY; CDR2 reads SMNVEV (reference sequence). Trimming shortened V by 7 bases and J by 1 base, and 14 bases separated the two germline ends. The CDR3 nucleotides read TGTGCCAGCAACAGCAGAGGGGGTTCCTACGAGCAGTACTTC. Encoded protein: CASNSRGGSYEQYF.

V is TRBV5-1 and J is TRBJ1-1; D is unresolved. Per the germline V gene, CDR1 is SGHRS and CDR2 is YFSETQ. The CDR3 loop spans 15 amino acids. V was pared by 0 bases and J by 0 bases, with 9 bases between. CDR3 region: CASSLGIDMNTEAFF. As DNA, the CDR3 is TGCGCCAGCAGCTTGGGGATCGACATGAACACTGAAGCTTTCTTT.

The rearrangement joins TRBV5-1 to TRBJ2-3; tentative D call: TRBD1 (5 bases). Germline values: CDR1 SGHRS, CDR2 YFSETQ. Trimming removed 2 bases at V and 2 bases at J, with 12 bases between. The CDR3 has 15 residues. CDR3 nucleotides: TGCGCCAGCAGCTTCGCTACAGGCGACACAGATACGCAGTATTTT. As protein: CASSFATGDTDTQYF. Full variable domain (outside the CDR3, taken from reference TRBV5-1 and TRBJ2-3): KAGVTQTPRYLIKTRGQQVTLSCSPISGHRSVSWYQQTPGQGLQFLFEYFSETQRNKGNFPGRFSGRQFSNSRSEMNVSTLELGDSALYLCASSFATGDTDTQYFGPGTRLTVL.

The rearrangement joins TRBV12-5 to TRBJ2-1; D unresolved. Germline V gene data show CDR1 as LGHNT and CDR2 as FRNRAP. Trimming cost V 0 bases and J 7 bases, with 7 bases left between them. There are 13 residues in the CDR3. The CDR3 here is CASGLVPGNEQFF. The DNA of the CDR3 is TGTGCTAGTGGTTTGGTACCCGGGAATGAGCAGTTCTTC.

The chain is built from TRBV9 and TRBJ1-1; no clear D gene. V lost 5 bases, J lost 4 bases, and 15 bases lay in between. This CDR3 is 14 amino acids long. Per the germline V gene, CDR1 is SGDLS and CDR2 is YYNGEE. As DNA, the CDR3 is TGTGCCAGCAGTGAGACGGCGGCCGGCACTGAAGCTTTCTTT. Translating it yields CASSETAAGTEAFF.

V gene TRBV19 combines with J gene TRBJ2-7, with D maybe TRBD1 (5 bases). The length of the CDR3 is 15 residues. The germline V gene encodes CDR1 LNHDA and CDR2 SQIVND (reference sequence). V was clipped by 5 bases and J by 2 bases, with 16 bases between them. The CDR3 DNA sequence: TGTGCCAGTAGTCATACAGGAGACCCTACCTACGAGCAGTACTTC. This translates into CASSHTGDPTYEQYF.

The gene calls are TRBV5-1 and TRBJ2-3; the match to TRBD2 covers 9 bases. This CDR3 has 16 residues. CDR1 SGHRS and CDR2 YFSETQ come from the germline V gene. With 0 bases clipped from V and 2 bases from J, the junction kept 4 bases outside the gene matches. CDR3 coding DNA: TGCGCCAGCAGCTTGGAGGCTAGCGGGATCACAGATACGCAGTATTTT. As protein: CASSLEASGITDTQYF.

CDR3 sequence reads: CASSFGRGDEQYF. The CDR3 DNA reads as TGTGCCAGCAGTTTCGGCAGGGGGGACGAGCAGTACTTC. V usage is TRBV27 and J usage is TRBJ2-7; the D gene is possibly TRBD1 (7 bases). The germline V gene encodes CDR1 MNHEY and CDR2 SMNVEV (reference sequence). V was pared by 3 bases and J by 5 bases, with 11 bases between. The CDR3 sequence is 13 residues long.

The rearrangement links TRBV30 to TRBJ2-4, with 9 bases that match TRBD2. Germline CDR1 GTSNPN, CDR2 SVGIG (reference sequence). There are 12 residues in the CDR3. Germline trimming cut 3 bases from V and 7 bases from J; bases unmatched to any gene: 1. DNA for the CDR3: TGTGCCTGGAGGGCGGGGGGGAACATTCAGTACTTC. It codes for CAWRAGGNIQYF.

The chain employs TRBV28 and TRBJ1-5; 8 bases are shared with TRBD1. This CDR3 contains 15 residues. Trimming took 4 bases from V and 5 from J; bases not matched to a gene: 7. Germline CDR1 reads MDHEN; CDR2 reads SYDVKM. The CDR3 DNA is TGTGCCAGCAGTTCCTCCGAGACAGGGGATCAGCCCCAGCATTTT. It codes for CASSSSETGDQPQHF. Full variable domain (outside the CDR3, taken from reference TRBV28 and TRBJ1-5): DVKVTQSSRYLVKRTGEKVFLECVQDMDHENMFWYRQDPGLGLRLIYFSYDVKMKEKGDIPEGYSVSREKKERFSLILESASTNQTSMYLCASSSSETGDQPQHFGDGTRLSIL.

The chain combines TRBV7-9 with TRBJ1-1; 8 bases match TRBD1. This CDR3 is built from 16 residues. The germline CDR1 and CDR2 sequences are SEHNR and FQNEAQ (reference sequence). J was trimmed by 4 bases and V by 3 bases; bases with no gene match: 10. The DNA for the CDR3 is TGTGCCAGCAGCTTGCGGACAGGGCGGGGATTCACTGAAGCTTTCTTT. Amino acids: CASSLRTGRGFTEAFF.

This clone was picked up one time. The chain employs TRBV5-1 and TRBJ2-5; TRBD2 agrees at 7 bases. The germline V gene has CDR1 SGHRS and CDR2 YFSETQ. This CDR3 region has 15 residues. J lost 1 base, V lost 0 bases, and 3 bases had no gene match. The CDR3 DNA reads TGCGCCAGCAGCTTGGGGCCGGGGGGCCAAGAGACCCAGTACTTC. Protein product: CASSLGPGGQETQYF.